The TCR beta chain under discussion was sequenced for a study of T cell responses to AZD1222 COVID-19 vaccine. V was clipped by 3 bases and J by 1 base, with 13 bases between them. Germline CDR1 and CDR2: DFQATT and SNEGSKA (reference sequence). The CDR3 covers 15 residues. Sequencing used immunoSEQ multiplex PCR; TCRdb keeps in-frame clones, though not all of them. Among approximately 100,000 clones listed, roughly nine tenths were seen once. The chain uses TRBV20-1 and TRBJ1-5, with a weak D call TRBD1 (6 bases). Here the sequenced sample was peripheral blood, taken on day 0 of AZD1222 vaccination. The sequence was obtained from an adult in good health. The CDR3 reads CSASAGARSNQPQHF. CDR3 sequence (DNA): TGCAGTGCTAGTGCGGGGGCGCGAAGCAATCAGCCCCAGCATTTT.